This T cell receptor (beta chain) comes out of a study of blood T cell repertoires in COVID-19. Study at large: COVID-19 samples, acute and convalescent, were from the United States, Italy and Spain.

V was clipped by 4 bases and J by 4 bases; unmatched bases: 4. CDR1 and CDR2 (germline): SGHRS, YFSETQ. The CDR3 consists of 13 residues. TCRdb's copy holds only in-frame clones and misses some; the assay was immunoSEQ multiplex PCR. The sample lists roughly 150,000 clones; about 85% were seen once. Sequenced: peripheral blood. The gene calls are TRBV5-1 and TRBJ1-1, with 7 nucleotides matching TRBD1. The clonotype originates from a woman older than 75 with COVID-19, enrolled during active disease. The CDR3: CASSRTGGTEAFF. In DNA, the CDR3 is TGCGCCAGCAGCAGGACAGGCGGCACTGAAGCTTTCTTT.